Listed below are T cell receptor beta chains from one sample, sequenced in a study of blood T cell repertoires in COVID-19. The assay was immunoSEQ multiplex PCR, and TCRdb's table has in-frame clones only and misses some. The table includes around 170,000 clones, approximately 88% detected once. Sequencing was done on a sample of peripheral blood. The receptors were gathered from an older woman with acute or convalescent COVID-19. Both conserved end residues are trimmed from each CDR3. A D gene is named only where the DNA matches it firmly.

j_call,d_call,v_call,cdr3_aa
TRBJ2-7,TRBD1,TRBV28,ASSVPWGLTGGNYEQY
TRBJ2-1,.,TRBV21-1,ASSKTDYNEQF
TRBJ2-5,.,TRBV5-1,ASSLAVASWSETQY
TRBJ1-2,TRBD1,TRBV6-1,ASSDIPPRDRVDGYT
TRBJ1-2,TRBD1,TRBV7-2,ASSPPTGARNYGYT
TRBJ2-7,.,TRBV6-2/TRBV6-3,ASSLQNTYEQY
TRBJ2-7,TRBD1,TRBV11-2,ASSLRGTGGIYEQY
TRBJ2-1,.,TRBV6-6,ASSYGGSSYNEQF
TRBJ1-6,TRBD1,TRBV5-5,ASSLSQGAVDSPLH
TRBJ1-6,.,TRBV19,ATQEGRSPLH
TRBJ1-2,.,TRBV27,ASSFLGGSNYGYT
TRBJ1-5,TRBD1,TRBV7-2,ASAGQGGLSNQPQH
TRBJ1-2,.,TRBV15,ATSRDRQAYGYT
TRBJ1-6,.,TRBV6-6,ASRRGFNSPLH
TRBJ2-5,TRBD1,TRBV30,AWIHLDRGQETQY
TRBJ1-6,TRBD1,TRBV6-5,AIRDRDNSPLH
TRBJ2-5,TRBD2,TRBV28,ASSFSGGAGETQY
TRBJ1-4,TRBD1,TRBV6-5,ASSYGGQGIEKLF
TRBJ2-3,.,TRBV5-1,ASSLVGGLTDTQY
TRBJ2-1,TRBD1,TRBV12-3/TRBV12-4,ASSTDRGIEQF
TRBJ1-2,.,TRBV19,ASSDPLGDTGYGYT
TRBJ1-5,.,TRBV5-1,ASSAQGGDGQPQH
TRBJ2-5,.,TRBV28,ASSSPPAGTQETQY